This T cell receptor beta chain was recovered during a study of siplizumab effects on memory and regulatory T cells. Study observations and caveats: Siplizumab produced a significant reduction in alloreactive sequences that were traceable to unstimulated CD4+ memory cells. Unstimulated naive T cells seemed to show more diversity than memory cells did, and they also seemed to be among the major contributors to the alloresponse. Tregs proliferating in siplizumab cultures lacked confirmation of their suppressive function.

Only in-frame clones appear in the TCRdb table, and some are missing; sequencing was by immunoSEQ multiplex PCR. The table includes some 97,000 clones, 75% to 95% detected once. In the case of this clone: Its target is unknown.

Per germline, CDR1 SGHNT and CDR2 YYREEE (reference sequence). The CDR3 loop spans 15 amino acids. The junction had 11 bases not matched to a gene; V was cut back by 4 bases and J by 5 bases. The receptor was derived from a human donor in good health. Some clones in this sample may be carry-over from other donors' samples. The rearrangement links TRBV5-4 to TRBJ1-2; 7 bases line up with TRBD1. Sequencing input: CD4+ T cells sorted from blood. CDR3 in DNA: TGTGCCAGCAGCGTACCGGGACAGATCCTTTATGGCTACACCTTC. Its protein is CASSVPGQILYGYTF.